This TCR beta chain originates from a study of blood T cell repertoires in COVID-19. Study information: Nucleic acid was either cDNA or gDNA, and it came from T cells, B-cell-depleted T cells, or PBMCs.

Data came from immunoSEQ multiplex PCR; TCRdb stores just in-frame clones and leaves some out. The sample shows a few hundred thousand clones, roughly nine tenths of them seen only once. The germline V gene encodes CDR1 GTSNPN and CDR2 SVGIG (reference sequence). This CDR3 comprises 12 residues. The V gene end was trimmed by 3 bases and the J gene end by 6 bases; junction bases not matched to a gene: 4. Clinical history as reported by participants underpinned cohort assignment. This clonotype was obtained from a human donor in a cohort exposed to, infected with or recovered from COVID-19 (not recorded which). The donor label of this sample is uncertain. This sequence joins TRBV30 and TRBJ1-2; 7 bases fit TRBD1. The sequencing input was PBMCs or T cells enriched from blood (not recorded which). The CDR3 loop reads CAWSQGTDGYTF. DNA of the CDR3: TGTGCCTGGAGCCAGGGGACAGATGGCTACACCTTC. The complete variable domain, with remaining parts taken from reference TRBV30 and TRBJ1-2, reads SQTIHQWPATLVQPVGSPLSLECTVEGTSNPNLYWYRQAAGRGLQLLFYSVGIGQISSEVPQNLSASRPQDRQFILSSKKLLLSDSGFYLCAWSQGTDGYTFGSGTRLTVV.